The 20 T cell receptor beta chains listed next were all sequenced from one sample in a study of cytomegalovirus exposure and HLA in healthy donors. The PCR made use of 60 Vbeta and 13 Jbeta primers. Profiled with immunoSEQ multiplex PCR; TCRdb holds only in-frame clones, not every one. The table lists about 210,000 clones, 86% of them singletons. The sequencing input was PBMCs. The receptors were sampled from a woman aged 25 to 39 in good health and CMV-seronegative.

The rearrangement links TRBV5-1 to TRBJ2-2, with D possibly TRBD1 on 6 matching bases. The CDR3 contains 14 residues. The germline V gene has CDR1 SGHRS and CDR2 YFSETQ. Deletions cut 7 bases from V and 5 bases from J, with 15 bases between. The chain's CDR3 is CASGQGMDTGELFF. CDR3 DNA sequence: TGCGCCAGCGGCCAGGGGATGGATACCGGGGAGCTGTTTTTT.

The chain joins TRBV15 to TRBJ2-7; TRBD2 agrees at 10 bases. The CDR3 spans 15 residues. CDR1 LNHNV and CDR2 YYDKDF come from the germline V gene (reference sequence). J gave up 1 base and V 1 base, and 1 base lay outside the gene matches. The CDR3 spells CATSRVAGGSYEQYF. As DNA, the CDR3 is TGTGCCACCAGCAGAGTAGCGGGGGGATCCTACGAGCAGTACTTC.

The chain has TRBV5-4 and TRBJ2-1, with D unclear. The germline V and J ends were trimmed by 1 base and 10 bases, with 9 bases remaining between them. The CDR3 covers 12 residues. From germline, CDR1 is SGHNT and CDR2 YYREEE (reference sequence). CDR3 sequence reads: CASSLSLAEQFF. In DNA, the CDR3 is TGTGCCAGCAGCTTGTCACTTGCGGAGCAGTTCTTC.

V and J are TRBV6-1 and TRBJ2-7; 10 bases line up with TRBD2. The CDR3 has 17 amino acids. The junction had 12 bases not matched to a gene; V was cut back by 3 bases and J by 4 bases. Per the germline V gene, CDR1 is MNHNS and CDR2 is SASEGT. CDR3 amino acids: CASSEGIAGGLKYEQYF. CDR3 coding DNA: TGTGCCAGCAGTGAGGGGATAGCGGGAGGCCTTAAATACGAGCAGTACTTC.

The chain couples TRBV5-4 to TRBJ2-1, with D perhaps TRBD2 (5 bases). The V end lost 4 bases, the J end lost 5 bases, and 19 bases lay between the germline ends. The CDR3 has 16 amino acids. Germline V CDR1 and CDR2: SGHNT, YYREEE (reference sequence). The DNA of the CDR3 is TGTGCCAGCAGCAGCGGACCCAATATGGGTAACAATGAGCAGTTCTTC. It encodes CASSSGPNMGNNEQFF.

J is TRBJ2-5 and V is TRBV5-4; weak D call: TRBD1 (6 bases). The V end lost 0 bases, the J end lost 4 bases, and 19 bases lay between the germline ends. Germline V CDR1 and CDR2: SGHNT, YYREEE (reference sequence). The length of the CDR3 is 17 residues. CDR3 residues: CASSLGGGWQGTETQYF. The CDR3, as DNA: TGTGCCAGCAGCTTGGGGGGTGGTTGGCAGGGGACAGAGACCCAGTACTTC.

This chain joins TRBV2 and TRBJ2-1; 7 bases fit TRBD2. Germline V gives CDR1 SNHLY, CDR2 FYNNEI. J was trimmed by 4 bases and V by 0 bases; bases with no gene match: 9. CDR3 length: 17 amino acids. DNA of the CDR3: TGTGCCAGCAGTGAAGCGCCGATGGGGGGGGGTTACAATGAGCAGTTCTTC. It codes for CASSEAPMGGGYNEQFF.

The V and J genes are TRBV7-8 and TRBJ1-5; a weak D match, TRBD1 (6 bases). V was cut by 0 bases and J by 5 bases, with 14 bases left in between. The length of the CDR3 is 16 residues. The germline V gene encodes CDR1 SGHVS and CDR2 FQNEAQ. In DNA form, the CDR3 reads TGTGCCAGCAGCTTAGCCACAGGGATCTGGTATCAGCCCCAGCATTTT. It encodes CASSLATGIWYQPQHF.

The chain carries TRBV6-1 and TRBJ2-7; possible D gene TRBD2, 5 bases. Germline CDR1 reads MNHNS; CDR2 reads SASEGT. V lost 5 bases to trimming and J lost 0 bases, with 14 bases between them. The CDR3 sequence is 15 residues long. The CDR3 protein is CASSIQPGTSYEQYF. The CDR3 region has the DNA TGTGCCAGCAGTATCCAACCGGGAACCTCCTACGAGCAGTACTTC.

This chain joins TRBV28 and TRBJ2-7; no definite D call. The V gene's germline CDR1 is MDHEN and CDR2 SYDVKM. Trimming left V 1 base short and J 2 bases short, with 6 bases between. The CDR3 has 13 residues. The DNA of the CDR3 is TGTGCCAGCAGTTTATCTATCACCTACGAGCAGTACTTC. It encodes CASSLSITYEQYF.

For this clone: The junction and the germline gene differ at one end; a read error may be behind it. The DNA of the CDR3 is TGTGCCCGCAGGGAGGGAAGCACAGATACGCAGTATTTT. Translating gives CARREGSTDTQYF. The gene calls are TRBV2 and TRBJ2-3, with 7 positions matching TRBD2. The CDR3 extends over 13 amino acids. Germline loops: CDR1 SNHLY, CDR2 FYNNEI. Together with reference TRBV2 and TRBJ2-3, the CDR3 gives the full variable domain: EPEVTQTPSHQVTQMGQEVILRCVPISNHLYFYWYRQILGQKVEFLVSFYNNEISEKSEIFDDQFSVERPDGSNFTLKIRSTKLEDSAMYFCARREGSTDTQYFGPGTRLTVL.

V is TRBV15 and J is TRBJ1-2; D remains ambiguous. The CDR3 totals 14 residues. The germline V gene has CDR1 LNHNV and CDR2 YYDKDF (reference sequence). V gave up 0 bases and J gave up 5 bases, with 10 bases separating them. The CDR3 spells CATSRDGVGYGYTF. The DNA for the CDR3 is TGTGCCACCAGCAGAGACGGGGTCGGGTATGGCTACACCTTC.

The V call is TRBV7-9, the J call TRBJ1-1, with 8 bases lining up with TRBD1. CDR1 is SEHNR and CDR2 is FQNEAQ in the germline V gene (reference sequence). V shed 0 bases and J 4 bases; nucleotides not matched to a gene: 10. The CDR3 runs to 17 residues. The CDR3 spells CASSLARGQGAVTEAFF. The CDR3 nucleotides read TGTGCCAGCAGCTTAGCGCGCGGACAGGGAGCGGTCACTGAAGCTTTCTTT.

This chain joins TRBV5-1 and TRBJ1-1, with 8 nucleotides matching TRBD1. The germline V gene has CDR1 SGHRS and CDR2 YFSETQ. The junction had 10 bases not matched to a gene; V was cut back by 4 bases and J by 5 bases. This CDR3 contains 15 residues. The CDR3 bases are TGCGCCAGCAGCCCCGATCGGACAGGGAGTACTGAAGCTTTCTTT. This codes for CASSPDRTGSTEAFF.

The chain recombines TRBV7-8 with TRBJ1-2, with 7 bases identical to TRBD1. The CDR3 is 15 amino acids. The J segment lost 0 bases and the V segment lost 5 bases, leaving 6 bases of the junction unmatched. CDR1 is SGHVS and CDR2 is FQNEAQ in the germline V gene. Here the CDR3 reads CASSRDRPANYGYTF. CDR3 sequence (DNA): TGTGCCAGCAGCAGGGACAGACCCGCTAACTATGGCTACACCTTC.

This sequence joins TRBV10-3 and TRBJ2-3, with D possibly being TRBD2 (5 bases). Looked up from germline, CDR1 is ENHRY and CDR2 is SYGVKD. The V gene lost 2 bases and the J gene lost 3 bases, with 18 bases spanning the gap. The length of the CDR3 is 17 residues. The CDR3 nucleotides are TGTGCCATCAGTGAGAGTGCGCGGCTCTCGGGGACAGATACGCAGTATTTT. Amino acids: CAISESARLSGTDTQYF.

This clone showed up many times. This sequence joins TRBV5-5 and TRBJ2-7; 7 bases agree with TRBD1. Germline V CDR1 and CDR2: SGHKS, YYEKEE (reference sequence). V shed 4 bases and J 3 bases; nucleotides not matched to a gene: 7. The CDR3 covers 14 residues. CDR3 sequence reads: CASSENRGVYEQYF. The CDR3 region has the DNA TGTGCCAGCAGCGAAAACAGGGGCGTCTACGAGCAGTACTTC. The entire variable domain, with the rest obtained from reference TRBV5-5 and TRBJ2-7, is as follows: DAGVTQSPTHLIKTRGQQVTLRCSPISGHKSVSWYQQVLGQGPQFIFQYYEKEERGRGNFPDRFSARQFPNYSSELNVNALLLGDSALYLCASSENRGVYEQYFGPGTRLTVT.

The chain uses TRBV15 and TRBJ2-3; 8 bases map to TRBD2. V gave up 3 bases and J gave up 4 bases; unmatched junction bases: 9. Per germline, CDR1 LNHNV and CDR2 YYDKDF (reference sequence). The CDR3 spans 16 residues. Here the CDR3 reads CATSSRGTSRADTQYF. CDR3 nucleotide sequence: TGTGCCACCAGCAGTCGCGGGACTAGTCGGGCAGATACGCAGTATTTT.

The V and J genes are TRBV10-2 and TRBJ1-1; no clear D gene. Trimming removed 0 bases at V and 1 base at J, with 6 bases between. This CDR3 is built from 14 residues. The V gene's germline CDR1 is WSHSY and CDR2 SAAADI. In DNA, the CDR3 is TGCGCCAGCAGTGAGTCAGCCGCGAACACTGAAGCTTTCTTT. Translated: CASSESAANTEAFF.

The J gene is TRBJ2-1, the V gene TRBV11-1; weak D call: TRBD2 (5 bases). The CDR3 is made up of 17 amino acids. V lost 6 bases, J lost 4 bases, and 22 bases lay in between. Germline V lookup: CDR1 SGHAT, CDR2 FQDESV (reference sequence). The CDR3 here is CASSKRFGLPDYNEQFF. CDR3 bases: TGTGCCAGCAGTAAAAGATTCGGACTCCCGGATTACAATGAGCAGTTCTTC.